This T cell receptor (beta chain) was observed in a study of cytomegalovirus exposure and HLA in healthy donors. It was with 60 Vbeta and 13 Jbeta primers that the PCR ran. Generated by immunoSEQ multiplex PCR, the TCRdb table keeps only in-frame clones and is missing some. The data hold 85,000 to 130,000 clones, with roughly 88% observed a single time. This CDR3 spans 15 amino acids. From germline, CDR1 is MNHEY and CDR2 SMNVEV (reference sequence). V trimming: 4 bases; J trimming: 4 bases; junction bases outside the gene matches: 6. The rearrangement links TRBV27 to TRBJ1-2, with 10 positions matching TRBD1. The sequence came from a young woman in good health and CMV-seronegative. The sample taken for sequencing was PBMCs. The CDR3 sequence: CASSSRDRGLYGYTF. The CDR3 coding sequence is TGTGCCAGCAGTTCCCGGGACAGGGGCCTCTATGGCTACACCTTC.